A single T cell receptor (beta chain) is shown here with its context. Its antigen is still unknown. No base-level quality is on record; no much larger clone is a single base apart. This sample was taken from a study of T cell responses to AZD1222 COVID-19 vaccine (dated by TCRdb to the early 2020s). Context from the whole study: A total of approximately 240 trial participants underwent TCR sequencing, of whom around 200 received two doses of AZD1222 and roughly 25 received two doses of the MenACWY control vaccine. Enrollment into the trials was organized by age into subgroups of 18-55, 56-69 and 70-plus years, and those subgroups contained roughly 150, 30 and 60 TCR-sequenced participants, respectively. Results the study describes overall, beyond this receptor: CD4 TCRs associated with the vaccine covered the entire spike protein, and the dominant responses were in regions 160-218 and 743-854. In the small 56-69-year group, the increase in depth fell short of significance, most likely because of low power. After two AZD1222 doses, both the breadth and the depth of spike-specific TCRs were significantly higher than at day 0 and than in MenACWY recipients. Conclusions about previously exposed vaccinees are limited, since just a handful of AZD1222 recipients were seropositive for SARS-CoV-2 at baseline. Because no samples from the day 14 peak response were available, repertoires could be characterized only after the peak T cell response. Participants were mostly white British and included more females than males, and it was suggested by the authors that clonal diversity may have been underestimated. Epitopes outside the regions mutated in the B.1.351 and B.1.1.7 variants were reportedly recognized by nearly half of the unique spike-specific TCRs.

Read against the paper, the sample's time point label means: about 28 days (+/-7) after the second vaccine dose. AZD1222 recipients given second doses at about 4 weeks or at about 12 weeks were pooled, since spike-specific TCR depth and breadth were not found to differ between the two schedules. Vaccinee samples came from UK trials COV001 and COV002, including a single-blind randomized controlled phase 2/3 trial of AZD1222 (ChAdOx1 nCoV-19) in healthy adults. For TCRbeta chain sequencing, PBMC samples from trial participants were taken at day 0 and at day 28 after the second dose. The CDR3 regions of human TCRbeta chains were analyzed by immunosequencing. For the original study's pipeline: Repertoire TCRs were checked for matches against a reference library of SARS-CoV-2-specific TCRs that had been generated using the MIRA antigen-specificity platform. Breadth meant the fraction of unique TCRs that were SARS-CoV-2-associated, whereas depth meant the fraction of total T cells that were SARS-CoV-2-associated. Using the MIRA data, each spike-specific TCR was assigned both to the spike region to which the TCR was reactive and to a CD4 or CD8 class. Log10-transformed breadth and depth values were compared by one-way ANOVA with Sidak's multiple comparisons tests. TCRdb holds this immuneACCESS table with in-frame rearrangements only. Some clones are missing; in checked studies, unresolved V genes explain under half, and the rest has no known cause. The V and J calls and the clone size are those of that table, but D and trimming were determined from the DNA. A total of some 170,000 clones appear in this sample, about 89% of them only once. The ten biggest clones cover over 1.5% of the sample.

CDR1 and CDR2, looked up from the germline V gene, are SQVTM and ANQGSEA. The germline V and J ends show losses of 5 bases and 7 bases respectively, and no gene match explains 8 bases of the junction. The CDR3 starts with the cysteine, ends with the phenylalanine, and has 13 residues. Only CDR3 DNA is held: 39 bases, read in frame from base 1. The material was peripheral blood, obtained 28 days after the second AZD1222 dose. The sequence derives from an adult who received the AZD1222 COVID-19 vaccine. The rearranged chain carries TRBV29-1 and TRBJ2-7; a stretch of 10 junction bases matches TRBD2. The CDR3 region reads CSVSTSGLSEQYF. The nucleotides are TGCAGCGTTTCGACTAGCGGGCTTTCTGAGCAGTACTTC.